A single sample is the source of the 32 T cell receptor beta chains below, sequenced in a study of regulatory T cells in long-lasting Graves disease. Sequencing libraries for TCR beta were prepared with iRepertoire HTBI primers and Arm-PCR of CDR3 regions. MiXCR was run by TCRdb on the multiplex PCR reads, yielding one entry per CDR3 protein. In the table there are approximately 440,000 distinct CDR3 sequences, 23% of which are singletons. Time point noted: persistent/refractory GD, antithyroid drugs over 5 years with positive TRAb. Preparation of the TCR library used RNA extracted from PBMCs. The sample was peripheral blood mononuclear cells (PBMCs), taken when the disease was refractory, from a patient treated with antithyroid drugs. The source of these receptors is a female donor with Graves disease.

For this clonotype: This clone may be a read error of a much larger clone one base away. The V call is TRBV6-5, the J call TRBJ2-7; 8 bases match TRBD2. Germline CDR1 is MNHEY and CDR2 is SVGAGI. This CDR3 has 18 residues. Written as DNA, the CDR3 is TGTGCCTGCAGTTATCCGACGAGTAGCGGGACTTCCTCCTACGAGCAGTACTTC. As protein: CACSYPTSSGTSSYEQYF.

This chain connects TRBV9 to TRBJ1-5; perhaps TRBD1 as D (5 bases). V was pared by 0 bases and J by 6 bases, with 13 bases between. Germline V gene sequence: CDR1 SGDLS, CDR2 YYNGEE. The CDR3 runs 15 residues. In DNA, the CDR3 is TGTGCCAGCAGCGTAGGAGGGGAAGGGCGTCAGCCCCAGCATTTT. Translating it yields CASSVGGEGRQPQHF.

This clonotype was recorded many times. The chain is built from TRBV28 and TRBJ1-5; D is unresolved. CDR1 and CDR2 (germline): MDHEN, SYDVKM. The V gene lost 2 bases and the J gene lost 6 bases, with 14 bases spanning the gap. The CDR3 sequence is 15 residues long. This CDR3 reads CASSLEEGLFQPQHF. CDR3 bases: TGTGCCAGCAGTTTAGAAGAGGGTTTGTTTCAGCCCCAGCATTTT.

This clonotype has only a few counts. This sequence joins TRBV6-1 and TRBJ1-2; D ambiguous. This CDR3 has 15 residues. The V gene's germline CDR1 is MNHNS and CDR2 SASEGT. Trimming took 7 bases from V and 5 from J, leaving 20 bases between them. The CDR3: CASTPGEGRPYGYTF. The CDR3 DNA sequence: TGTGCCAGCACCCCGGGAGAGGGAAGACCGTATGGCTACACCTTC.

This clonotype has just a few counts. The gene calls are TRBV18 and TRBJ2-5; 12 nucleotides line up with TRBD2. Trimming removed 0 bases from V and 6 bases from J; junction bases left unmatched: 5. CDR3 length: 16 residues. In germline, CDR1 is KGHSH, CDR2 LQKENI. The DNA for the CDR3 is TGTGCCAGCTCACCACCAACTAGCGGGAGGTCGAAGACCCAGTACTTC. Translated, it gives CASSPPTSGRSKTQYF.

V gene TRBV4-2 combines with J gene TRBJ2-7; D call uncertain. The V and J ends lost 0 bases and 5 bases respectively, with 8 bases between them. Germline CDR1 LGHNA, CDR2 YNFKEQ. The CDR3 spans 13 residues. The DNA for the CDR3 is TGTGCCAGCAGCCAAGATCCGATGGACGAGCAGTACTTC. Encoded protein: CASSQDPMDEQYF.

The V and J genes are TRBV6-1 and TRBJ2-1, with 10 bases matching TRBD2. The junction had 6 bases not matched to a gene; V was cut back by 6 bases and J by 4 bases. Germline CDR1 and CDR2: MNHNS and SASEGT. This CDR3 has 15 amino acids. The CDR3: CASSFSGRQYNEQFF. Written as DNA, the CDR3 is TGTGCCAGCAGCTTTAGCGGGAGGCAATACAATGAGCAGTTCTTC.

This clonotype occurred many times. CDR3 residues: CASSERQGKPGGNQPQHF. As DNA, the CDR3 is TGTGCCAGCAGTGAAAGGCAGGGTAAGCCCGGTGGCAATCAGCCCCAGCATTTT. The gene calls are TRBV28 and TRBJ1-5; tentatively, D is TRBD1 (5 bases). CDR1 is MDHEN, CDR2 SYDVKM, per germline. This CDR3 has 18 amino acids. With 5 bases removed from V and 2 bases from J, the gap between germline ends came to 22 bases.

This clonotype was seen repeatedly, ten times or more. The V and J genes are TRBV29-1 and TRBJ1-2; D may be TRBD1 (5 bases). Germline CDR1 and CDR2: SQVTM and ANQGSEA. This CDR3 is 12 amino acids long. The chain's CDR3 is CSTQGTKYGYTF. The CDR3 coding sequence is TGCTCGACCCAGGGAACGAAATATGGCTACACCTTC.

The CDR3 region is CATSRDRGSLNTEAFF. DNA for the CDR3: TGTGCCACCAGCAGAGATAGAGGCAGTCTGAACACTGAAGCTTTCTTT. This chain links TRBV15 with TRBJ1-1; no reliable D call. There are 16 residues in the CDR3. V lost 0 bases to trimming and J lost 0 bases, with 11 bases between them. Germline CDR1 reads LNHNV; CDR2 reads YYDKDF (reference sequence).

This clonotype has more than one count but fewer than ten. Likely a read error: the CDR3 ends without its conserved phenylalanine or tryptophan. CDR3: CAWSAGTGGDGYTL. The CDR3 bases are TGTGCCTGGAGTGCCGGGACAGGGGGCGATGGCTACACCCTC. This chain uses TRBV30 with TRBJ1-2; TRBD1 agrees at 12 bases. After removal of 1 base from V and 6 bases from J, the junction contained 3 bases not matched to a gene. The CDR3 consists of 14 residues. From germline, CDR1 is GTSNPN and CDR2 SVGIG (reference sequence).

This clonotype has a count of ten or more. This chain joins TRBV28 and TRBJ1-5; 8 bases match TRBD1. With 2 bases clipped from V and 6 bases from J, the junction kept 12 bases outside the gene matches. The CDR3 covers 17 residues. CDR1 is MDHEN, CDR2 SYDVKM, per germline. This CDR3 is CASSLKVRTGRLQPQHF. CDR3 coding DNA: TGTGCCAGCAGTTTAAAGGTTAGGACAGGGCGGCTTCAGCCCCAGCATTTT. Using reference TRBV28 and TRBJ1-5 for the parts outside the CDR3, the full variable domain is DVKVTQSSRYLVKRTGEKVFLECVQDMDHENMFWYRQDPGLGLRLIYFSYDVKMKEKGDIPEGYSVSREKKERFSLILESASTNQTSMYLCASSLKVRTGRLQPQHFGDGTRLSIL.

This clonotype was counted at least ten times. This chain uses TRBV9 with TRBJ2-5; TRBD2 matches 8 bases. This CDR3 region has 16 residues. CDR1 SGDLS and CDR2 YYNGEE come from the germline V gene. Unmatched junction bases numbered 14, after V lost 3 bases and J lost 7 bases. As DNA, the CDR3 is TGTGCCAGCAGCGCGATGAGCGAGCGGGAGTGGGCGACCCAGTACTTC. Amino acid sequence: CASSAMSEREWATQYF. The entire variable domain, with the rest obtained from reference TRBV9 and TRBJ2-5, is as follows: DSGVTQTPKHLITATGQRVTLRCSPRSGDLSVYWYQQSLDQGLQFLIQYYNGEERAKGNILERFSAQQFPDLHSELNLSSLELGDSALYFCASSAMSEREWATQYFGPGTRLLVL.

This chain connects TRBV19 to TRBJ2-5; D possibly matches TRBD1 or TRBD2 (5 bases each). The germline V gene encodes CDR1 LNHDA and CDR2 SQIVND (reference sequence). V was pared by 3 bases and J by 5 bases, with 28 bases between. The CDR3 sequence is 19 residues long. CDR3 sequence (DNA): TGTGCCAGTAGTATCAGGGCCCAAAACGGGACCCAAGCGGTGGAGACCCAGTACTTC. It encodes CASSIRAQNGTQAVETQYF. The variable domain in full, completed from reference TRBV19 and TRBJ2-5, reads DGGITQSPKYLFRKEGQNVTLSCEQNLNHDAMYWYRQDPGQGLRLIYYSQIVNDFQKGDIAEGYSVSREKKESFPLTVTSAQKNPTAFYLCASSIRAQNGTQAVETQYFGPGTRLLVL.

This clonotype was seen a handful of times. V and J are TRBV20-1 and TRBJ2-1; 13 nucleotides line up with TRBD2. CDR1 and CDR2 (germline): DFQATT, SNEGSKA (reference sequence). Trimming removed 6 bases from V and 8 bases from J; junction bases left unmatched: 7. The CDR3 is 14 residues long. CDR3 sequence (DNA): TGCAGTGCGGAAACTAGCGGGAGGGCCGATGAGCAGTTCTTC. Its translation: CSAETSGRADEQFF.

This chain joins TRBV30 and TRBJ2-7, with D hard to call. CDR1 and CDR2 from the germline V gene are GTSNPN and SVGIG (reference sequence). The CDR3 is 11 residues long. Trimming removed 5 bases at V and 2 bases at J, with 7 bases between. Here the CDR3 reads CAWGKPYEQYF. The CDR3 nucleotides read TGTGCCTGGGGTAAACCCTACGAGCAGTACTTC.

The chain employs TRBV6-2 or TRBV6-3 and TRBJ2-1; the D gene is possibly TRBD1 (6 bases). The germline gives CDR1 MNHEY, CDR2 SVGEGT. The germline V and J ends were trimmed by 0 bases and 6 bases, with 9 bases remaining between them. This CDR3 has 14 amino acids. The CDR3: CASSYSGAGNEQFF. CDR3 DNA: TGTGCCAGCAGTTACTCGGGGGCGGGCAATGAGCAGTTCTTC.

This clonotype was detected many times. This chain connects TRBV15 to TRBJ1-2; 7 nucleotides agree with TRBD1. Germline V gene sequence: CDR1 LNHNV, CDR2 YYDKDF (reference sequence). The length of the CDR3 is 15 residues. V lost 3 bases, J lost 2 bases, and 6 bases stayed unmatched. The CDR3 region has the DNA TGTGCCACCAGCAGTCGACAGGGATTAAACTATGGCTACACCTTC. Translating gives CATSSRQGLNYGYTF.

This clonotype was detected a few times. This CDR3 is CATSRRAVLAGGSYEQFF. CDR3 bases: TGTGCCACCAGCAGGAGGGCGGTACTAGCGGGAGGGTCCTATGAGCAGTTCTTC. The rearrangement joins TRBV15 to TRBJ2-1; 13 bases match TRBD2. V gave up 3 bases and J gave up 8 bases; unmatched junction bases: 13. There are 18 residues in the CDR3. CDR1 and CDR2 (germline): LNHNV, YYDKDF (reference sequence).

The chain joins TRBV25-1 to TRBJ2-5; the match to TRBD2 covers 8 bases. J gave up 1 base and V 2 bases, and 6 bases lay outside the gene matches. This CDR3 is built from 16 residues. Looked up from germline, CDR1 is MGHDK and CDR2 is SYGVNS. The CDR3 DNA is TGTGCCAGCAGTGAAGGTCTAGCGGGCGCCCAAGAGACCCAGTACTTC. It specifies CASSEGLAGAQETQYF. The whole variable domain, remainder taken from reference TRBV25-1 and TRBJ2-5, is EADIYQTPRYLVIGTGKKITLECSQTMGHDKMYWYQQDPGMELHLIHYSYGVNSTEKGDLSSESTVSRIRTEHFPLTLESARPSHTSQYLCASSEGLAGAQETQYFGPGTRLLVL.

There are a few counts of this clonotype. The V and J genes are TRBV29-1 and TRBJ1-4; D possibly corresponds to TRBD1 (6 bases). The CDR3 loop spans 13 amino acids. V lost 4 bases to trimming and J lost 3 bases, with 9 bases between them. In germline, CDR1 is SQVTM, CDR2 ANQGSEA. Written as DNA, the CDR3 is TGCAGCGTTGGGGGGCGAGCTAATGAAAAACTGTTTTTT. It codes for CSVGGRANEKLFF.

This clonotype was observed a few times. This sequence joins TRBV6-9 and TRBJ2-1, with TRBD2 identical over 12 bases. The trim removed 3 bases at V and 7 bases at J, leaving 10 bases unmatched. Germline V gene sequence: CDR1 MNHGY, CDR2 SVAAGI. This CDR3 spans 17 amino acids. The CDR3 bases are TGTGCCAGCAGTTACTCACCTAGCGGGAGGGCCAGGAATGAGCAGTTCTTC. Residues: CASSYSPSGRARNEQFF.

This clonotype occurred a few times. The chain combines TRBV6-2 or TRBV6-3 with TRBJ1-2; no reliable D call. V gave up 5 bases and J gave up 4 bases, with 20 bases separating them. CDR1 and CDR2 (germline): MNHEY, SVGEGT. This CDR3 region has 16 residues. The CDR3 sequence is CASSEQRWRTFYGYTF. CDR3 DNA: TGTGCCAGCAGTGAACAAAGGTGGCGGACTTTCTATGGCTACACCTTC.

In its sample, this clonotype was seen many times. The gene calls are TRBV3-1 and TRBJ1-1; D not resolved. V was clipped by 0 bases and J by 1 base, with 9 bases between them. The germline V gene encodes CDR1 LGHDT and CDR2 YNNKEL (reference sequence). The CDR3 sequence is 15 residues long. The CDR3, as DNA: TGTGCCAGCAGCCAAGATAGAGGCGGGAACACTGAAGCTTTCTTT. Protein product: CASSQDRGGNTEAFF.

The rearrangement links TRBV18 to TRBJ2-5, with D hard to call. The CDR3 length is 12 residues. Per the germline V gene, CDR1 is KGHSH and CDR2 is LQKENI. V lost 5 bases, J lost 0 bases, and 4 bases lay in between. The DNA of the CDR3 is TGTGCCAGCTCAACCTACCAAGAGACCCAGTACTTC. Protein sequence: CASSTYQETQYF. Full variable domain (rest looked up from reference TRBV18 and TRBJ2-5): NAGVMQNPRHLVRRRGQEARLRCSPMKGHSHVYWYRQLPEEGLKFMVYLQKENIIDESGMPKERFSAEFPKEGPSILRIQQVVRGDSAAYFCASSTYQETQYFGPGTRLLVL.

This clonotype has a count of ten or more. The genes are TRBV2 and TRBJ1-2; D is uncertain. CDR3 length equals 13 residues. Germline V gene data show CDR1 as SNHLY and CDR2 as FYNNEI. V lost 1 base and J 2 bases, leaving 5 bases between the germline ends. The CDR3 sequence: CASSEDFNYGYTF. The DNA of the CDR3 is TGTGCCAGCAGTGAAGATTTCAACTATGGCTACACCTTC. Together with reference TRBV2 and TRBJ1-2, the CDR3 gives the full variable domain: EPEVTQTPSHQVTQMGQEVILRCVPISNHLYFYWYRQILGQKVEFLVSFYNNEISEKSEIFDDQFSVERPDGSNFTLKIRSTKLEDSAMYFCASSEDFNYGYTFGSGTRLTVV.

In this sample, this clonotype turned up many times. The chain links TRBV27 to TRBJ2-7; the match to TRBD2 covers 11 bases. CDR1 is MNHEY and CDR2 is SMNVEV in the germline V gene (reference sequence). The CDR3 contains 15 residues. V was pared by 5 bases and J by 6 bases, with 9 bases of the junction left unmatched. For the CDR3, the DNA is TGTGCCAGCAGTCCCCGGGGGCTAGCGGGAGGCGAGCAGTACTTC. Amino acid sequence: CASSPRGLAGGEQYF.

The sample holds many counts of this clonotype. The genes are TRBV28 and TRBJ1-1, with D possibly matching TRBD1 (5 bases). V lost 6 bases, J lost 5 bases, and 13 bases lay in between. Germline V gene sequence: CDR1 MDHEN, CDR2 SYDVKM. This CDR3 is built from 13 residues. CDR3 in DNA: TGTGCCAGCAGCTACTTAGAGGGGACTGAAGCTTTCTTT. Protein: CASSYLEGTEAFF.

There are many counts of this clonotype. The chain carries TRBV7-9 and TRBJ2-7, with 8 bases that match TRBD1. V was clipped by 4 bases and J by 2 bases; unmatched bases: 4. Germline V gives CDR1 SEHNR, CDR2 FQNEAQ (reference sequence). The length of the CDR3 is 14 residues. This CDR3 reads CASSSTGGTYEQYF. CDR3 nucleotide sequence: TGTGCCAGCAGCTCTACAGGGGGGACCTACGAGCAGTACTTC.

Comment on this clonotype: Since a much larger clone is just one base distant, this may be a read error. The J gene is TRBJ2-7, the V gene TRBV6-1, with D tentatively TRBD2 (5 bases). V lost 7 bases and J lost 6, with 10 bases in between. The CDR3 runs 11 residues. Germline CDR1 reads MNHNS; CDR2 reads SASEGT. Here the CDR3 DNA reads TGTGCCAGCAAGGGAGTACTCGAGCAGTACTTC. Its translation: CASKGVLEQYF.

This clonotype appeared many times. V gene TRBV2 combines with J gene TRBJ1-1; D gene ambiguous. From germline, CDR1 is SNHLY and CDR2 FYNNEI. The CDR3 is made up of 15 amino acids. Trimming took 9 bases from V and 1 from J, leaving 18 bases between them. This CDR3 reads CARTPILVRNTEAFF. CDR3 nucleotides: TGTGCCAGAACGCCCATTCTCGTCAGGAACACTGAAGCTTTCTTT. Based on the CDR3 plus reference TRBV2 and TRBJ1-1, the full variable domain is EPEVTQTPSHQVTQMGQEVILRCVPISNHLYFYWYRQILGQKVEFLVSFYNNEISEKSEIFDDQFSVERPDGSNFTLKIRSTKLEDSAMYFCARTPILVRNTEAFFGQGTRLTVV.

This clonotype was detected a few times. The CDR3 DNA is TGCAGTGCTCCCCACGGGGAGCGGGAGGGCGTGTACGAGCAGTACTTC. It is translated as CSAPHGEREGVYEQYF. This chain connects TRBV20-1 to TRBJ2-7, with TRBD2 matching over 10 bases. Trimming at V came to 5 bases and at J to 4 bases, leaving 14 bases not matched to a gene. The CDR3 loop spans 16 amino acids. Germline V gene sequence: CDR1 DFQATT, CDR2 SNEGSKA (reference sequence).